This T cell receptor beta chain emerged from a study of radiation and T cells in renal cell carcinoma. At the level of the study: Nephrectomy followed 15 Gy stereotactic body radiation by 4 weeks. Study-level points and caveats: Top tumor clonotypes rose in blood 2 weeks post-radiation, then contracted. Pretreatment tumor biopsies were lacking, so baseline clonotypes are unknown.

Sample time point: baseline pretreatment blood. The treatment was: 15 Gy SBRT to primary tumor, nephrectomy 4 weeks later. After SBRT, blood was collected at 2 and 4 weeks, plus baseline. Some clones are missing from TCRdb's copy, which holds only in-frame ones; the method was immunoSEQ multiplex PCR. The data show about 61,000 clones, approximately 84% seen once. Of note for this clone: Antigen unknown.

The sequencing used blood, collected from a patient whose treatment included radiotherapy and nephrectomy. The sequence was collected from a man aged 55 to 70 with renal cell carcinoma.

The CDR3 loop reads CASSLGSGPSNQPQHF. The DNA for the CDR3 is TGTGCCAGCAGCTTGGGTTCTGGCCCTAGCAATCAGCCCCAGCATTTT. This chain links TRBV5-6 with TRBJ1-5; the D is unclear. V was cut by 0 bases and J by 0 bases, with 10 bases left in between. CDR1 and CDR2 (germline): SGHDT, YYEEEE. CDR3 size: 16 residues.